This record concerns one T cell receptor (beta chain) sequence. Assay used: immunoSEQ multiplex PCR; TCRdb lists only in-frame clones, some missing. The sample holds 520,000 or so clones; 79% are singletons and the top ten take 13%. The data were taken from a study of shared clonotypes between healthy human individuals. Whole-study context: A couple of female and three male donors aged 18 to 49 were enrolled.

The junction had 6 bases not matched to a gene; V was cut back by 0 bases and J by 4 bases. Germline V gives CDR1 SGHTA, CDR2 FQGNSA. The CDR3 length is 16 residues. This TCR was sampled from a woman between 35 and 50 years old in good health. Some clones in this sample may be carry-over from other donors' samples. This chain uses TRBV7-2 with TRBJ2-1, with TRBD1 identical over 7 bases. The specimen sequenced was PBMCs. CDR3 loop: CASSLARDRTYNEQFF. The CDR3 coding sequence is TGTGCCAGCAGCTTAGCCCGGGACAGAACATACAATGAGCAGTTCTTC.